Listed here are 16 T cell receptor beta chains from one sample, sequenced in a study of T cells in women clearing cervical HPV infection. Profiled with immunoSEQ multiplex PCR; TCRdb holds only in-frame clones, not every one. The listing records about 26,000 clones. The sequencing sample was made of blood buffy coat. The receptor source for this set is a woman between 18 and 75 years old with a cervical HPV16 infection that either progressed to CIN3+ or cleared (not recorded which).

For this clone: At one of its ends the junction is not consistent with the germline gene, which may arise from a read error. The sequence runs out 3 residues before the end of the CDR3; the remainder is reconstructed from the germline J gene. This same CDR3 is encoded by further DNA sequences in the sample. The chain combines TRBV19 with TRBJ1-3; the D gene is possibly TRBD1 (5 bases). Germline V gives CDR1 LNHDA, CDR2 SQIVND (reference sequence). The CDR3 is 15 residues long. The CDR3 here is CASSIGHDSGNTIYF. The sequenced part of the CDR3 DNA is TGTGCCAGTAGTATCGGACACGACTCTGGAAACACA.

For this clone: The read falls 3 residues short of the CDR3 end, and the missing part is taken from the germline J gene. This sequence joins TRBV2 and TRBJ2-5; TRBD1 matches 7 bases. Germline CDR1 reads SNHLY; CDR2 reads FYNNEI. The CDR3 consists of 15 residues. Losses at the gene ends were 7 bases for V and 7 bases for J; bases not matched to a gene: 15. The CDR3 protein is CASTLGQVRTGTQYF. The DNA read from the CDR3 is TGTGCCAGCACACTAGGACAGGTCCGCACCGGGACC.

For this clone: The read terminates 3 residues ahead of where the CDR3 ends, so the germline J gene completes it. V is TRBV5-1 and J is TRBJ2-5, with 8 nucleotides matching TRBD2. Trimming cost V 4 bases and J 4 bases; bases outside gene matches: 9. The germline V gene has CDR1 SGHRS and CDR2 YFSETQ. CDR3 length: 15 amino acids. The CDR3 loop is CASSPLLAGGETQYF. The covered CDR3 bases are TGCGCCAGCAGCCCCCTTTTGGCGGGGGGAGAGACC.

A remark on this clone: The observed sequence ends 3 residues before the CDR3 terminus, with the missing tail filled in from the germline J gene. The chain employs TRBV14 and TRBJ1-1; 8 bases align to TRBD1. Looked up from germline, CDR1 is SGHDN and CDR2 is FVKESK. This CDR3 is 14 amino acids long. With 0 bases clipped from V and 6 bases from J, the junction kept 3 bases outside the gene matches. Partial CDR3 DNA: TGTGCCAGCAGCCAAGAATGGACAGGGCCTGAA. Its protein product is CASSQEWTGPE. In full, the CDR3 is CASSQEWTGPEAFF.

Worth noting for this clone: The sequenced fragment ends 3 residues before the CDR3 boundary, so the rest is inferred from the germline J gene. V is TRBV7-3 and J is TRBJ2-3; no clear D. CDR3 length equals 12 residues. The V end was cut by 2 bases, the J end by 6 bases, with 6 bases between. The germline V gene encodes CDR1 SGHTA and CDR2 FQGTGA. The chain's CDR3 is CASSLRADTQYF. The part of the CDR3 DNA that was read is TGTGCCAGCAGCTTACGCGCGGATACG.

Notes on this clone: The read ends 3 residues shy of where the CDR3 ends; the end is completed using the germline J gene. The rearrangement links TRBV10-3 to TRBJ2-3, with 10 positions matching TRBD1. This CDR3 spans 19 amino acids. Germline CDR1 and CDR2: ENHRY and SYGVKD. CDR3 sequence reads: CAIRPGTGVTKAPQETQYF. CDR3 bases read: TGTGCCATCAGACCCGGGACAGGGGTTACCAAGGCCCCCCAAGAGACG.

As to this clone: Sequencing ends 3 residues short of the CDR3 end; the germline J gene provides the rest. This rearrangement joins TRBV19 to TRBJ2-5; D is ambiguous. The CDR3 has 12 residues. V was clipped by 5 bases and J by 2 bases, with 6 bases between them. CDR1 is LNHDA, CDR2 SQIVND, per germline (reference sequence). CDR3 DNA, as far as it was read: TGTGCCAGTAGTCAGGTTCAAGAGACC. The encoded protein is CASSQVQET. The complete CDR3 reads CASSQVQETQYF.

CDR3 sequence: CASSEEGTGYEQYF. The covered CDR3 bases are TGTGCCAGCAGTGAAGAAGGGACAGGCTACGAG. The chain combines TRBV6-1 with TRBJ2-7, with TRBD1 matching over 8 bases. The read ends 3 residues before the CDR3 terminus; that terminus is restored from the germline J gene. Per the germline V gene, CDR1 is MNHNS and CDR2 is SASEGT. The CDR3 runs 14 residues. With 1 base clipped from V and 3 bases from J, the junction kept 2 bases outside the gene matches.

Points on this clone: Coverage ceases 3 residues before the CDR3 finishes, and the germline J gene fills in the end. The V call is TRBV12-3 or TRBV12-4, the J call TRBJ2-7; TRBD2 is a possible D gene (6 bases). V lost 3 bases to trimming and J lost 4 bases, with 10 bases between them. CDR3 size: 13 residues. Here the CDR3 reads CASSFAGHYEQYF. Partial CDR3 DNA: TGTGCCAGCAGTTTTGCGGGGCATTACGAG.

With respect to this clone: The CDR3 end is not reached by the read, which stops 3 residues before it; the germline J gene fills it in. The gene calls are TRBV6-2 or TRBV6-3 and TRBJ2-7; D remains ambiguous. CDR3 length: 13 amino acids. V was clipped by 8 bases and J by 0 bases, with 11 bases between them. From germline, CDR1 is MNHEY and CDR2 SVGEGT. The sequenced part of the CDR3 DNA is TGTGCCAGCTCGACTCCAAGCTCCTACGAG. Translation: CASSTPSSYE. The CDR3 in full is CASSTPSSYEQYF.

About this clone: With the read ending 3 residues before the CDR3 end, the germline J gene is used to fill in that end. The J gene is TRBJ2-3, the V gene TRBV20-1, with 8 bases aligning to TRBD2. Germline V CDR1 and CDR2: DFQATT, SNEGSKA (reference sequence). V trimming: 4 bases; J trimming: 4 bases; junction bases outside the gene matches: 10. The length of the CDR3 is 15 residues. Incomplete CDR3 DNA: TGCAGTGCTATAACGGGGGGGAATCACGCAGATACG. The encoded protein is CSAITGGNHADT. The whole CDR3 reads CSAITGGNHADTQYF.

Remarks on this clone: The CDR3 is cut off 3 residues early in the read; its end comes from the germline J gene. The gene calls are TRBV5-1 and TRBJ2-2, with 8 bases identical to TRBD1. Per the germline V gene, CDR1 is SGHRS and CDR2 is YFSETQ. This CDR3 is built from 17 residues. CDR3 protein: CASSPRQGSAANEKLFF. Incomplete CDR3 DNA: TGCGCCAGCAGCCCCCGACAGGGGTCCGCCGCTAATGAAAAG.

As concerns this clone: Sequencing ends 3 residues short of the CDR3 end; the germline J gene provides the rest. The V call is TRBV5-1, the J call TRBJ2-7, with 10 positions matching TRBD2. This CDR3 contains 16 residues. The germline gives CDR1 SGHRS, CDR2 YFSETQ. With 0 bases clipped from V and 0 bases from J, the junction kept 3 bases outside the gene matches. CDR3 residues: CASSLASGGSSYEQYF. CDR3 DNA (partial): TGCGCCAGCAGCTTGGCTAGCGGGGGATCCTCCTACGAG.

In regard to this clone: The read terminates 3 residues before the CDR3 end, so the remaining end is supplied by the germline J gene. This chain links TRBV20-1 with TRBJ2-2; maybe TRBD2 (6 bases). In germline, CDR1 is DFQATT, CDR2 SNEGSKA (reference sequence). The CDR3 sequence is 14 residues long. The CDR3: CSAAPGTGANVLFF. The part of the CDR3 DNA that was read is TGCAGTGCCGCGCCAGGGACTGGGGCCAACGTG.

Turning to this clone: The observed sequence ends 3 residues before the CDR3 terminus, with the missing tail filled in from the germline J gene. The V gene is TRBV5-4, the J gene TRBJ2-2; 8 nucleotides line up with TRBD1. The junction had 11 bases not matched to a gene; V was cut back by 3 bases and J by 7 bases. The CDR3 has 16 residues. Germline CDR1 SGHNT, CDR2 YYREEE (reference sequence). The CDR3 here is CASSSTGQGGGGELFF. Incomplete CDR3 DNA: TGTGCCAGCAGCTCGACAGGACAGGGAGGAGGCGGGGAG.

A remark on this clone: The read falls 3 residues short of the CDR3 end, and the missing part is taken from the germline J gene. The chain is built from TRBV6-9 and TRBJ2-7, with D possibly matching TRBD2 (5 bases). Germline V CDR1 and CDR2: MNHGY, SVAAGI. Trimming pared 2 bases from V and 0 bases from J, leaving 11 bases between. The length of the CDR3 is 15 residues. The CDR3: CASSYPRVVSYEQYF. The DNA read from the CDR3 is TGTGCCAGCAGTTATCCGCGGGTAGTCTCCTACGAG.